What follows are 7 T cell receptor beta chains derived from one specimen sequenced in a study of T cell responses to AZD1222 COVID-19 vaccine. Profiled with immunoSEQ multiplex PCR; TCRdb holds only in-frame clones, not every one. The table records 140,000 to 150,000 clones, approximately 94% of them present only once. Sample: peripheral blood, taken on day 0 of AZD1222 vaccination. These receptors originate from an adult in good health.

The chain recombines TRBV18 with TRBJ1-1; no reliable D call. The CDR3 is 16 amino acids. Germline assignment: CDR1 KGHSH and CDR2 LQKENI. The germline V and J ends were trimmed by 1 base and 4 bases, with 16 bases remaining between them. The CDR3 coding sequence is TGTGCCAGCTCACCACTGTCCCTAGTGAGCGCCACTGAAGCTTTCTTT. Translated: CASSPLSLVSATEAFF.

The CDR3 protein is CASKPGQGSNSPLHF. The CDR3 nucleotides are TGTGCCAGCAAGCCGGGACAGGGGTCTAATTCACCCCTCCACTTT. This chain links TRBV5-4 with TRBJ1-6; 10 bases line up with TRBD1. This CDR3 comprises 15 residues. Germline CDR1 reads SGHNT; CDR2 reads YYREEE (reference sequence). V shed 6 bases and J 6 bases; nucleotides not matched to a gene: 6. Drawing the rest from reference TRBV5-4 and TRBJ1-6, the complete variable domain is ETGVTQSPTHLIKTRGQQVTLRCSSQSGHNTVSWYQQALGQGPQFIFQYYREEENGRGNFPPRFSGLQFPNYSSELNVNALELDDSALYLCASKPGQGSNSPLHFGNGTRLTVT.

This chain uses TRBV19 with TRBJ2-7; 11 bases fit TRBD2. CDR1 and CDR2 from the germline V gene are LNHDA and SQIVND (reference sequence). V lost 3 bases, J lost 3 bases, and 1 base stayed unmatched. The CDR3 length is 14 residues. The CDR3 bases are TGTGCCAGTAGTATGACTAGCGGGGTCTACGAGCAGTACTTC. This codes for CASSMTSGVYEQYF.

The chain combines TRBV12-5 with TRBJ2-7; D is unresolved. The germline CDR1 and CDR2 sequences are LGHNT and FRNRAP. The CDR3 contains 14 residues. V lost 6 bases to trimming and J lost 2 bases, with 14 bases between them. CDR3 amino acids: CASGAPRHTYEQYF. CDR3 bases: TGTGCTAGTGGCGCGCCAAGACACACCTACGAGCAGTACTTC. Using reference TRBV12-5 and TRBJ2-7 for the parts outside the CDR3, the full variable domain is DARVTQTPRHKVTEMGQEVTMRCQPILGHNTVFWYRQTMMQGLELLAYFRNRAPLDDSGMPKDRFSAEMPDATLATLKIQPSEPRDSAVYFCASGAPRHTYEQYFGPGTRLTVT.

This rearrangement joins TRBV9 to TRBJ2-7; the match to TRBD1 covers 7 bases. The CDR3 covers 14 residues. The germline gives CDR1 SGDLS, CDR2 YYNGEE. After removal of 3 bases from V and 7 bases from J, the junction contained 10 bases not matched to a gene. Here the CDR3 reads CASSGGQAPQEQYF. The CDR3 DNA is TGTGCCAGCAGCGGAGGACAGGCCCCTCAGGAGCAGTACTTC.

The chain links TRBV25-1 to TRBJ1-4; a weak D match, TRBD1 (5 bases). Germline values: CDR1 MGHDK, CDR2 SYGVNS. The CDR3 runs to 14 residues. The ends were cut back, 1 base at V and 8 bases at J, with 11 bases in the middle. CDR3 in amino acids: CASSESGDREKLFF. The CDR3 coding sequence is TGTGCCAGCAGTGAATCGGGGGATAGGGAAAAACTGTTTTTT.

The V gene is TRBV6-5, the J gene TRBJ1-1; D not resolved. Per germline, CDR1 MNHEY and CDR2 SVGAGI. Trimming cost V 2 bases and J 1 base, with 2 bases left between them. CDR3 length: 12 residues. Here the CDR3 DNA reads TGTGCCAGCAGTTACCCGAACACTGAAGCTTTCTTT. It encodes CASSYPNTEAFF.